The clone carrying this T cell receptor beta chain was seen once. These data originate in a study of blood T cell repertoires in COVID-19. Authors' data handling: Estimation of nucleated cell counts relied on the amplification of reference gene primers. Clones were sequenced by immunoSEQ multiplex PCR, and TCRdb holds only the in-frame ones, with some missing. That table supplies the V and J calls and clone size; D and trimming were determined from the DNA. The top ten clones hold about 2.9% of a sample with about 270,000 clones, 81% of them seen once. The source is a woman in her sixties with active or convalescent COVID-19. Sequencing was done on a sample of peripheral blood.

The CDR3 coding sequence is TGTGCCACCAGCCCCCCCGGGGTTCAGGTCACACACGAGCAGTACTTC. It codes for CATSPPGVQVTHEQYF. This chain uses TRBV15 with TRBJ2-7, with D perhaps TRBD2 (5 bases). Trimming left V 5 bases short and J 5 bases short, with 22 bases between. CDR1 is LNHNV, CDR2 YYDKDF, per germline (reference sequence). The CDR3 consists of 16 residues.